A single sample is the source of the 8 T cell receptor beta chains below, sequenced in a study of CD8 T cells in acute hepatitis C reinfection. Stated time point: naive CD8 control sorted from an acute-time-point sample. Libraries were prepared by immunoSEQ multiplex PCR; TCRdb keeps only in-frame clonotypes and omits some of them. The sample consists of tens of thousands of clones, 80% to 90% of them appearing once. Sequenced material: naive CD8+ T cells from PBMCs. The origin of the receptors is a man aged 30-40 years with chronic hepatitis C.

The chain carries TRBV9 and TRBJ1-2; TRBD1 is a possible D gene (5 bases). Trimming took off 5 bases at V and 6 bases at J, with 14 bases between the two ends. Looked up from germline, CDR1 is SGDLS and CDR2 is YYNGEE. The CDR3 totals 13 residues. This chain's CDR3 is CASSPEGRDGYTF. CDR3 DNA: TGTGCCAGCAGTCCGGAGGGGAGGGATGGCTACACCTTC.

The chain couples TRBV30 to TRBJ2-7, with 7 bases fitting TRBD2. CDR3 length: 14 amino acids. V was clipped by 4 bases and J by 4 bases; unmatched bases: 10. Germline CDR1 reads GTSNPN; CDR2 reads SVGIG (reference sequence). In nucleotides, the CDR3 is TGTGCCTGGATGCGCTCAAGCGGGGAATACGAGCAGTACTTC. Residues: CAWMRSSGEYEQYF. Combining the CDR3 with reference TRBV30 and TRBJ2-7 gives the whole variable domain SQTIHQWPATLVQPVGSPLSLECTVEGTSNPNLYWYRQAAGRGLQLLFYSVGIGQISSEVPQNLSASRPQDRQFILSSKKLLLSDSGFYLCAWMRSSGEYEQYFGPGTRLTVT.

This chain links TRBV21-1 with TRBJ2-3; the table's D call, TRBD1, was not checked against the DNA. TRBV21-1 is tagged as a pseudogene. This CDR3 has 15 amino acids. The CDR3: CATSGTGGYTDTQYF. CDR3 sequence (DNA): TGTGCCACCTCGGGGACAGGGGGCTACACAGATACGCAGTATTTT.

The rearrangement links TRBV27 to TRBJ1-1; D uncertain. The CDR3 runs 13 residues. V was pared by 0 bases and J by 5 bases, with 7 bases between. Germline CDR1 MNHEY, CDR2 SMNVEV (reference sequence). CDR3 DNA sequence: TGTGCCAGCAGTTTATCGGGGTGGACTGAAGCTTTCTTT. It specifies CASSLSGWTEAFF.

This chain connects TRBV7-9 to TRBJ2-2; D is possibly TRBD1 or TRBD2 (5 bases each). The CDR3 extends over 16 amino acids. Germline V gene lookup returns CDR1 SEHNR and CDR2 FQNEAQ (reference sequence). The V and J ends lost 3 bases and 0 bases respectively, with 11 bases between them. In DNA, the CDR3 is TGTGCCAGCAGCTTCGGGACGGTCGCGAACACCGGGGAGCTGTTTTTT. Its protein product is CASSFGTVANTGELFF.

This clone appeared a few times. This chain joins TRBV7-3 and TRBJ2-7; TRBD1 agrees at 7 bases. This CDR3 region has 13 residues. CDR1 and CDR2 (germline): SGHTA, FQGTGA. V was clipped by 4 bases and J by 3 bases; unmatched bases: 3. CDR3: CASSSRDSYEQYF. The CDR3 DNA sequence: TGTGCCAGCAGCTCCCGGGACAGCTACGAGCAGTACTTC.

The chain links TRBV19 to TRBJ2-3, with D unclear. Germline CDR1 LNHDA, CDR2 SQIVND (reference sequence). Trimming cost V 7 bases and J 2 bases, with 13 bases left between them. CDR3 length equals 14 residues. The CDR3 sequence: CASMDSENTDTQYF. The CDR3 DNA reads TGTGCCAGTATGGATTCCGAGAACACAGATACGCAGTATTTT.

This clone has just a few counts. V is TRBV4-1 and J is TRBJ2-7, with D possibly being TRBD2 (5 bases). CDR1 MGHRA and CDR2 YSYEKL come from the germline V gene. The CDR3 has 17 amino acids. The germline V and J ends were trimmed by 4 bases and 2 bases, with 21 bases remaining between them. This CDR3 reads CASSPIDSGSFTYEQYF. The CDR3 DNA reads TGCGCCAGCAGCCCGATAGACTCTGGGAGTTTTACCTACGAGCAGTACTTC.